Below are 29 T cell receptor beta chains sequenced from a single sample in a study of T cell responses to AZD1222 COVID-19 vaccine. Clones were read by immunoSEQ multiplex PCR, and TCRdb kept only the in-frame ones, dropping some. The data contain some 130,000 clones, about 88% of them singletons. Specimen: peripheral blood, collected on day 0 of MenACWY control vaccination. The receptors derive from an adult in good health.

This clone was seen a few times. The rearrangement uses TRBV28 and TRBJ1-6; D gene uncertain. CDR3 length: 14 amino acids. Trimming left V 8 bases short and J 8 bases short, with 16 bases between. CDR1 and CDR2 (germline): MDHEN, SYDVKM. CDR3 protein: CASFESVGDSPLHF. Written as DNA, the CDR3 is TGTGCCAGCTTTGAGTCGGTTGGAGATTCACCCCTCCACTTT.

This clone came up a few times. The rearrangement uses TRBV28 and TRBJ2-3; 7 bases are shared with TRBD1. This CDR3 comprises 14 residues. Germline CDR1 and CDR2: MDHEN and SYDVKM. The J segment lost 2 bases and the V segment lost 8 bases, leaving 7 bases of the junction unmatched. In DNA, the CDR3 is TGTGCCAGCTCGGGACAGATATTCACAGATACGCAGTATTTT. It codes for CASSGQIFTDTQYF.

This clone was recorded a few times. This chain joins TRBV19 and TRBJ2-7; TRBD1 aligns across 9 bases. V was clipped by 10 bases and J by 5 bases; unmatched bases: 12. The germline gives CDR1 LNHDA, CDR2 SQIVND (reference sequence). The CDR3 consists of 14 residues. CDR3 DNA: TGTGCCACCTCCCGGGACAGGGCTGGTCACGAGCAGTACTTC. Its translation is CATSRDRAGHEQYF.

The chain uses TRBV3-1 (or the pseudogene TRBV3-2) and TRBJ2-2, with 10 bases fitting TRBD2. Germline CDR1 and CDR2: LGHDT and YNNKEL (reference sequence). V lost 1 base and J lost 0; bases outside the gene matches: 2. This CDR3 is 17 amino acids long. CDR3 nucleotides: TGTGCCAGCAGCCAAGGACTAGCGGGCGCGAACACCGGGGAGCTGTTTTTT. Amino acid sequence: CASSQGLAGANTGELFF.

A single count supports this clone. The chain recombines TRBV18 with TRBJ1-4; D perhaps matches TRBD1 (6 bases). This CDR3 has 14 residues. Germline V gives CDR1 KGHSH, CDR2 LQKENI. The germline V and J ends were trimmed by 3 bases and 7 bases, with 12 bases remaining between them. The CDR3 spells CASSPTGRVEKLFF. CDR3 nucleotide sequence: TGTGCCAGCTCACCTACAGGGCGGGTTGAAAAACTGTTTTTT.

The chain is built from TRBV6-5 and TRBJ1-2; D possibly corresponds to TRBD1 (6 bases). This CDR3 region has 13 residues. The germline V and J ends were trimmed by 2 bases and 6 bases, with 10 bases remaining between them. CDR1 and CDR2 (germline): MNHEY, SVGAGI. CDR3 protein: CASSYEGVDGYTF. CDR3 nucleotide sequence: TGTGCCAGCAGTTACGAGGGGGTAGATGGCTACACCTTC.

This clone is a singleton in its sample. The genes are TRBV28 and TRBJ1-5; D remains ambiguous. Trimming took 5 bases from V and 2 from J, leaving 10 bases between them. Germline V CDR1 and CDR2: MDHEN, SYDVKM. The CDR3 runs 14 residues. The CDR3 spells CASSRLRGNQPQHF. CDR3 sequence (DNA): TGTGCCAGCAGTCGACTGAGGGGCAATCAGCCCCAGCATTTT.

The genes are TRBV28 and TRBJ1-2; 11 bases map to TRBD1. The CDR3 spans 17 residues. Trimming at V came to 3 bases and at J to 1 base, leaving 7 bases not matched to a gene. Germline V gene data show CDR1 as MDHEN and CDR2 as SYDVKM. CDR3: CASSFHWTGGRNYGYTF. The CDR3, as DNA: TGTGCCAGCAGTTTCCACTGGACAGGGGGCCGTAACTATGGCTACACCTTC.

The V call is TRBV29-1, the J call TRBJ2-3; 14 positions match TRBD2. The germline V gene has CDR1 SQVTM and CDR2 ANQGSEA. The ends lost 7 bases at V and 1 base at J; junction bases unmatched: 19. The CDR3 sequence is 20 residues long. The CDR3 DNA reads as TGCAGCGCCAAACTCTACTCCGGGACTAGCGGGGGCGGTGGCACAGATACGCAGTATTTT. Its translation is CSAKLYSGTSGGGGTDTQYF.

The chain recombines TRBV18 with TRBJ1-1; no reliable D call. Trimming shortened V by 3 bases and J by 3 bases, and 11 bases separated the two germline ends. Germline CDR1 is KGHSH and CDR2 is LQKENI. The CDR3 runs 14 residues. The CDR3 sequence is CASSPPRTYTEAFF. Here the CDR3 DNA reads TGTGCCAGCTCACCCCCCAGGACCTACACTGAAGCTTTCTTT.

The chain links TRBV28 to TRBJ1-3; D ambiguous. Germline V gives CDR1 MDHEN, CDR2 SYDVKM. The V end was cut by 8 bases, the J end by 0 bases, with 8 bases between. The CDR3 contains 13 residues. The CDR3 DNA is TGTGCCAGCCGGGAAAGCTCTGGAAACACCATATATTTT. Translation gives CASRESSGNTIYF.

The V call is TRBV4-1, the J call TRBJ2-7; maybe TRBD1 (6 bases). Trimming took 1 base from V and 3 from J, leaving 13 bases between them. CDR3 size: 15 residues. CDR1 and CDR2 from the germline V gene are MGHRA and YSYEKL. In DNA form, the CDR3 reads TGCGCCAGCAGCCAAGTTAAGGACAGCCTCTACGAGCAGTACTTC. It codes for CASSQVKDSLYEQYF.

This clone has only one observation. This chain links TRBV9 with TRBJ2-6; TRBD1 matches 8 bases. Germline V lookup: CDR1 SGDLS, CDR2 YYNGEE. Germline trimming cut 2 bases from V and 0 bases from J; bases unmatched to any gene: 4. The CDR3 spans 17 residues. The CDR3 bases are TGTGCCAGCAGCGTTGGGACAGGCTACTCTGGGGCCAACGTCCTGACTTTC. This codes for CASSVGTGYSGANVLTF.

The chain recombines TRBV18 with TRBJ1-3; no clear D. The V end lost 2 bases, the J end lost 0 bases, and 11 bases lay between the germline ends. The germline V gene encodes CDR1 KGHSH and CDR2 LQKENI. The CDR3 sequence is 16 residues long. The chain's CDR3 is CASSPNQGYSGNTIYF. In nucleotides, the CDR3 is TGTGCCAGCTCACCAAATCAAGGGTACTCTGGAAACACCATATATTTT.

In this sample, this clone turned up a few times. V is TRBV7-3 and J is TRBJ2-1; TRBD2 matches at 7 bases. The CDR3 totals 17 residues. The junction had 10 bases not matched to a gene; V was cut back by 1 base and J by 4 bases. From germline, CDR1 is SGHTA and CDR2 FQGTGA. DNA for the CDR3: TGTGCCAGCAGCTTAATTCCTGGGACTAATAAATACAATGAGCAGTTCTTC. This sequence encodes CASSLIPGTNKYNEQFF.

The J gene is TRBJ1-5, the V gene TRBV20-1; D gene uncertain. The CDR3 runs to 14 residues. The V end lost 3 bases, the J end lost 3 bases, and 12 bases lay between the germline ends. Per germline, CDR1 DFQATT and CDR2 SNEGSKA (reference sequence). Written as DNA, the CDR3 is TGCAGTGCTAGTCTTACAGCGAACAATCAGCCCCAGCATTTT. Translating gives CSASLTANNQPQHF.

V is TRBV5-1 and J is TRBJ2-7, with 8 bases matching TRBD2. Germline V CDR1 and CDR2: SGHRS, YFSETQ. The CDR3 extends over 17 amino acids. V gave up 4 bases and J gave up 4 bases; unmatched junction bases: 16. DNA for the CDR3: TGCGCCAGCAGCGGGTCCCAGGGAGCGGGAGTTTTTTACGAGCAGTACTTC. Translated: CASSGSQGAGVFYEQYF.

The chain links TRBV5-1 to TRBJ2-7; D uncertain. Germline loops: CDR1 SGHRS, CDR2 YFSETQ. Trimming cost V 0 bases and J 6 bases, with 7 bases left between them. The CDR3 runs to 12 residues. CDR3: CASSLGEGEQYF. In DNA form, the CDR3 reads TGCGCCAGCAGCTTGGGAGAAGGCGAGCAGTACTTC.

This sequence joins TRBV30 and TRBJ2-7, with D tentatively TRBD2 (5 bases). The length of the CDR3 is 13 residues. CDR1 and CDR2 (germline): GTSNPN, SVGIG (reference sequence). With 8 bases removed from V and 5 bases from J, the gap between germline ends came to 19 bases. In DNA form, the CDR3 reads TGTGCCAGCCTCTTGGGGAGAGCCCACGAGCAGTACTTC. This gives the protein CASLLGRAHEQYF.

The rearrangement joins TRBV5-4 to TRBJ2-1; D is unresolved. V was shortened by 0 bases and J by 5 bases, with 12 bases between the two germline ends. Germline CDR1 SGHNT, CDR2 YYREEE (reference sequence). The CDR3 spans 15 residues. The CDR3 loop reads CASSLGISINNEQFF. The DNA for the CDR3 is TGTGCCAGCAGCTTGGGAATAAGCATAAACAATGAGCAGTTCTTC.

This clone was recorded once. The chain employs TRBV25-1 and TRBJ2-1, with 8 bases identical to TRBD2. Germline-derived CDR1 and CDR2 are MGHDK and SYGVNS. CDR3 length: 16 amino acids. Trimming at V came to 4 bases and at J to 4 bases, leaving 9 bases not matched to a gene. CDR3 protein: CASSVHSGNGYNEQFF. The CDR3 DNA reads as TGTGCCAGCAGTGTCCATAGCGGGAACGGGTACAATGAGCAGTTCTTC.

This rearrangement joins TRBV9 to TRBJ2-3, with 10 bases that match TRBD2. Germline lookup yields CDR1 SGDLS and CDR2 YYNGEE. Germline trimming cut 3 bases from V and 9 bases from J; bases unmatched to any gene: 13. This CDR3 region has 16 residues. The CDR3 coding sequence is TGTGCCAGCAGCGATTTCCCAGCGGGAGGGCCGGGGACGCAGTATTTT. Protein sequence: CASSDFPAGGPGTQYF.

This chain connects TRBV5-1 to TRBJ1-2; D not resolved. Trimming cost V 0 bases and J 8 bases, with 8 bases left between them. Per the germline V gene, CDR1 is SGHRS and CDR2 is YFSETQ. The CDR3 spans 12 residues. The CDR3: CASSLDRYGYTF. CDR3 sequence (DNA): TGCGCCAGCAGCTTGGACAGATACGGCTACACCTTC.

The chain carries TRBV7-8 and TRBJ2-7; 10 nucleotides align to TRBD1. Germline loops: CDR1 SGHVS, CDR2 FQNEAQ. The V and J ends lost 8 bases and 4 bases, in that order; junction bases with no gene match: 8. This CDR3 contains 14 residues. CDR3 sequence reads: CASGDRGRRYEQYF. In DNA, the CDR3 is TGTGCCAGCGGCGACAGGGGGCGAAGGTACGAGCAGTACTTC.

This chain connects TRBV3-1 (or the pseudogene TRBV3-2) to TRBJ1-1; 8 nucleotides match TRBD1. CDR1 LGHDT and CDR2 YNNKEL come from the germline V gene (reference sequence). V dropped 4 bases and J dropped 1; count of bases not matched to a gene: 5. The CDR3 is made up of 15 amino acids. The CDR3 DNA sequence: TGTGCCAGCAGCCCGCGAGACAGGGGGAACACTGAAGCTTTCTTT. Its translation: CASSPRDRGNTEAFF.

The V call is TRBV6-6, the J call TRBJ1-6; TRBD1 might be the D (6 bases). With 4 bases removed from V and 7 bases from J, the gap between germline ends came to 11 bases. The CDR3 sequence is 14 residues long. Germline loops: CDR1 MNHNY, CDR2 SVGAGI (reference sequence). CDR3 sequence (DNA): TGTGCCAGCAGTTTTGGGGGGCCCAATTCACCCCTCCACTTT. Protein sequence: CASSFGGPNSPLHF.

The chain employs TRBV7-2 and TRBJ2-7; weak D call: TRBD2 (5 bases). CDR1 SGHTA and CDR2 FQGNSA come from the germline V gene. V lost 5 bases, J lost 11 bases, and 31 bases lay in between. This CDR3 has 17 amino acids. CDR3 DNA sequence: TGTGCCAGCAGCCCGGTGACACCCTCCGGGATGAAGATGGAGGAGTACTTC. Amino acid sequence: CASSPVTPSGMKMEEYF.

This sequence joins TRBV15 and TRBJ1-6, with TRBD1 matching 12 bases. The V gene's germline CDR1 is LNHNV and CDR2 YYDKDF (reference sequence). Unmatched junction bases numbered 5, after V lost 1 base and J lost 10 bases. CDR3 length: 16 residues. In DNA form, the CDR3 reads TGTGCCACCAGCAGAGTGGTTGGGACAGGGGGCTCACCCCTCCACTTT. This translates into CATSRVVGTGGSPLHF. Based on the CDR3 plus reference TRBV15 and TRBJ1-6, the full variable domain is DAMVIQNPRYQVTQFGKPVTLSCSQTLNHNVMYWYQQKSSQAPKLLFHYYDKDFNNEADTPDNFQSRRPNTSFCFLDIRSPGLGDTAMYLCATSRVVGTGGSPLHFGNGTRLTVT.

The chain has TRBV6-5 and TRBJ1-3; 7 bases agree with TRBD1. CDR1 is MNHEY and CDR2 is SVGAGI in the germline V gene. The CDR3 loop spans 16 amino acids. With V trimmed by 0 bases and J by 4 bases, 6 bases remained unmatched. The CDR3 region is CASSYSKGASGNTIYF. CDR3 DNA sequence: TGTGCCAGCAGTTACTCGAAGGGGGCTTCGGGAAACACCATATATTTT.